This TCR beta chain came from a study of T cell repertoires in cytomegalovirus infection. Turning to the study itself: Public TCR beta signatures indicated both CMV infection and matching HLA type.

This CDR3 contains 14 residues. V was cut by 5 bases and J by 4 bases, with 14 bases left in between. Per the germline V gene, CDR1 is SGHVS and CDR2 is FQNEAQ. Whole-study results and caveats: Carriage of CMV together with the relevant HLA was identifiable through cumulative public TCR beta family frequency. Dominating the ex vivo response were HLA-C-restricted CMV-specific TCR beta clonotypes.

With regard to this clonotype: The antigen is not known.

TCRdb called the reads again in MiXCR, with one record for every CDR3 protein. The sample shows about 570,000 distinct CDR3 sequences, 40% of them seen only once. V usage is TRBV7-8 and J usage is TRBJ1-2; a weak D match, TRBD1 (6 bases). The sample here was cultured PBMCs, taken from culture after CMV antigen stimulation. This receptor was taken from a human donor in good health (CMV status not recorded). Some clones in this sample may be carry-over from other donors' samples. Written as DNA, the CDR3 is TGTGCCAGCAGCGGGACATCGGGTAGCTATGGCTACACCTTC. Amino acid sequence: CASSGTSGSYGYTF.